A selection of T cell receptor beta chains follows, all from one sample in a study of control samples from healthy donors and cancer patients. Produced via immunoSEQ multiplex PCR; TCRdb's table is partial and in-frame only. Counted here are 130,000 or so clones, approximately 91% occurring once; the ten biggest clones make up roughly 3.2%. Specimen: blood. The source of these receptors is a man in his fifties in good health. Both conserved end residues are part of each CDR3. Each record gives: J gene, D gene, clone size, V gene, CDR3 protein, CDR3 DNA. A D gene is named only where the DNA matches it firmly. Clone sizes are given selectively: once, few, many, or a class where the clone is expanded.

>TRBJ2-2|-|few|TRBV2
CASSESGTGELFF
TGTGCCAGCAGTGAATCCGGGACCGGGGAGCTGTTTTTT
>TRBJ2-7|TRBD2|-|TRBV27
CASRPGRGPYEQYF
TGTGCCAGCAGGCCGGGGAGGGGCCCCTACGAGCAGTACTTC
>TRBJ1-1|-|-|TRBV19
CASSITLNTEAFF
TGCGCCAGTAGTATAACGTTGAACACTGAAGCTTTCTTT
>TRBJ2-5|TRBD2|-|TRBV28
CASSFPGLAGAQETQYF
TGTGCCAGCAGTTTCCCCGGTTTAGCGGGGGCACAAGAGACCCAGTACTTC
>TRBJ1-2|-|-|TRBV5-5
CASSLVAGPGVYGYTF
TGTGCCAGCAGCTTGGTGGCAGGGCCAGGTGTCTATGGCTACACCTTC
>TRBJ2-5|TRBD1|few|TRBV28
CASSFRGQSEETQYF
TGTGCCAGCAGTTTTCGGGGACAGTCCGAAGAGACCCAGTACTTC
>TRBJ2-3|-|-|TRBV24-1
CATSGTGTGSTDTQYF
TGTGCCACCAGTGGAACCGGGACCGGGAGCACAGATACGCAGTATTTT
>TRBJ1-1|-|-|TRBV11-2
CASSPLQWGEAFF
TGTGCCAGCAGCCCTCTTCAATGGGGTGAAGCTTTCTTT
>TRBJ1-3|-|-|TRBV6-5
CASKIDYSGNTIYF
TGTGCCAGCAAAATAGACTACTCTGGAAACACCATATATTTT
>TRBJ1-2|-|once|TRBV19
CASSEDGWGSVYGYTF
TGTGCCAGTAGTGAGGACGGATGGGGATCCGTTTATGGCTACACCTTC
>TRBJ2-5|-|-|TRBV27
CASSRDQGGRETQYF
TGTGCCAGCAGCCGAGATCAGGGAGGTCGGGAGACCCAGTACTTC
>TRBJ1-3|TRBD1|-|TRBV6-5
CASRAGQGAGNTIYF
TGTGCCAGCAGAGCCGGACAGGGGGCTGGAAACACCATATATTTT
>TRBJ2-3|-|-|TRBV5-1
CASSSSLSTDTQYF
TGCGCCAGCAGCTCCAGCCTCAGCACAGATACGCAGTATTTT
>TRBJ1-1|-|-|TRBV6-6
CASSYTNTEAFF
TGTGCCAGCAGTTACACGAACACTGAAGCTTTCTTT
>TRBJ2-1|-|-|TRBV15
CATSRPQDSYNEQFF
TGTGCCACCAGCAGACCCCAGGACTCCTACAATGAGCAGTTCTTC
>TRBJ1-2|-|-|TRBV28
CASSSHTNYGYTF
TGTGCCAGCAGTTCACACACAAACTATGGCTACACCTTC
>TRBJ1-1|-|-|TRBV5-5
CASSFTSQLNTEAFF
TGTGCCAGCAGCTTTACTTCACAACTGAACACTGAAGCTTTCTTT
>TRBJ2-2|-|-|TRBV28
CASSFSRGTGELFF
TGTGCCAGCAGTTTTAGCCGAGGGACCGGGGAGCTGTTTTTT
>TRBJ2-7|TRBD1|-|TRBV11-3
CASSSDRAGEQYF
TGTGCCAGCAGCTCGGACAGGGCTGGCGAGCAGTACTTC
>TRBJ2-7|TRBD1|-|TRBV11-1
CASSWSTGFEQYF
TGTGCCAGCAGCTGGTCGACAGGGTTCGAGCAGTACTTC
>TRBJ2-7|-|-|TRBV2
CASSILQTAYEQYF
TGTGCCAGCTCCATACTCCAAACCGCCTACGAGCAGTACTTC
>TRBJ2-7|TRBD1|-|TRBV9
CASSESPLAGTEAYYEQYF
TGTGCCAGCAGCGAGAGCCCCCTCGCCGGGACAGAAGCTTACTACGAGCAGTACTTC